Listed here are 26 T cell receptor beta chains from one sample, sequenced in a study of T cells in Graves' hyperthyroidism and ophthalmopathy. There were TCR beta CDR3 regions amplified from RNA transcripts. The TCR CDR3 first-round RT-PCR relied on the HTBI primer set. TCRdb reprocessed the multiplex PCR reads with MiXCR, giving one entry per CDR3 protein. The table lists hundreds of thousands of distinct CDR3 sequences, roughly a sixth of them singletons, with about a sixth in the top ten. Sequenced material: blood. These receptors came from a woman aged 45-59 years with Graves' hyperthyroidism that later progressed to Graves' ophthalmopathy.

The chain carries TRBV29-1 and TRBJ1-2, with 10 nucleotides matching TRBD1. The CDR3 loop spans 12 amino acids. V shed 5 bases, J shed 7 bases, and the junction held 4 bases outside the gene matches. Germline CDR1 SQVTM, CDR2 ANQGSEA. CDR3 residues: CSVPGQGIGYTF. In DNA form, the CDR3 reads TGCAGCGTTCCGGGACAGGGGATTGGCTACACCTTC. The variable domain in full, with the rest retrieved from reference TRBV29-1 and TRBJ1-2, is SAVISQKPSRDICQRGTSLTIQCQVDSQVTMMFWYRQQPGQSLTLIATANQGSEATYESGFVIDKFPISRPNLTFSTLTVSNMSPEDSSIYLCSVPGQGIGYTFGSGTRLTVV.

A note on this clonotype: A much larger clone is a single base away; this may be a read error. Since the CDR3 does not end with the conserved phenylalanine or tryptophan, this likely comes from a read error. The chain joins TRBV2 to TRBJ2-1; D uncertain. The germline V gene has CDR1 SNHLY and CDR2 FYNNEI. CDR3 length: 13 amino acids. V was trimmed by 5 bases and J by 1 base, leaving 6 bases between them. The CDR3 region is CASSYGSYNEQFL. As DNA, the CDR3 is TGTGCCAGCAGTTACGGATCCTACAATGAGCAGTTCTTA.

This clonotype was seen many times. The CDR3 DNA reads as TGTGCCAGCAGCCAAAACAGGGAGGCATTAGGCGGCTACACCTTC. Encoded protein: CASSQNREALGGYTF. The V call is TRBV3-1, the J call TRBJ1-2; D might be TRBD1 (6 bases). Trimming took 2 bases from V and 8 from J, leaving 18 bases between them. There are 15 residues in the CDR3. Germline CDR1 and CDR2: LGHDT and YNNKEL (reference sequence).

This clonotype was recorded a few times. The chain carries TRBV12-3 or TRBV12-4 and TRBJ1-2; perhaps TRBD1 as D (6 bases). The CDR3 covers 14 residues. Between the trimmed V and J ends, which lost 0 bases and 7 bases, there was a span of 12 bases. For the CDR3, the DNA is TGTGCCAGCAGTTTAGCGCTCGGGGGCGGTGGCTACACCTTC. As protein: CASSLALGGGGYTF.

The chain uses TRBV11-2 and TRBJ1-1, with D maybe TRBD1 (6 bases). Trimming stripped 7 bases from V and 5 bases from J, with 20 bases between. The CDR3 sequence is 15 residues long. Germline assignment: CDR1 SGHAT and CDR2 FQNNGV. The CDR3 protein is CASIYTGGPGTEAFF. Here the CDR3 DNA reads TGTGCCAGCATCTATACTGGGGGGCCGGGAACTGAAGCTTTCTTT.

This clonotype was detected many times. The chain links TRBV18 to TRBJ1-2; 10 bases are a match to TRBD1. The CDR3 runs to 14 residues. Germline V gene sequence: CDR1 KGHSH, CDR2 LQKENI. Trimming cost V 3 bases and J 5 bases; bases outside gene matches: 3. CDR3: CASSPGTGEYGYTF. CDR3 DNA sequence: TGTGCCAGCTCACCCGGGACAGGGGAATATGGCTACACCTTC.

This clonotype was observed a few times. The V gene is TRBV5-1, the J gene TRBJ2-1; TRBD2 aligns across 11 bases. The germline V gene encodes CDR1 SGHRS and CDR2 YFSETQ. V lost 0 bases and J lost 9; bases outside the gene matches: 8. The CDR3 loop spans 16 amino acids. The CDR3 bases are TGCGCCAGCAGCTTGGGCCCGACTAGCGGGGCTAGTGAGCAGTTCTTC. This translates into CASSLGPTSGASEQFF.

The table lists this clonotype with a few counts. The J gene is TRBJ1-4, the V gene TRBV5-1; D is unclear. V was pared by 8 bases and J by 9 bases, with 20 bases between. This CDR3 contains 14 residues. Germline CDR1 is SGHRS and CDR2 is YFSETQ. The CDR3 DNA reads TGCGCCAGTAAAGCGGCCATCGGAGACAAAAAACTGTTTTTT. Translation: CASKAAIGDKKLFF.

The rearrangement links TRBV6-1 to TRBJ1-5, with 10 bases aligning to TRBD1. Germline CDR1 reads MNHNS; CDR2 reads SASEGT. V lost 5 bases and J lost 1; bases outside the gene matches: 8. This CDR3 comprises 17 residues. This chain's CDR3 is CASSPGTGVVSNQPQHF. CDR3 sequence (DNA): TGTGCCAGCAGTCCCGGGACAGGGGTGGTCAGCAATCAGCCCCAGCATTTT.

Only one count was recorded for this clonotype. J is TRBJ1-6 and V is TRBV5-1, with D perhaps TRBD1 (5 bases). Germline lookup yields CDR1 SGHRS and CDR2 YFSETQ. Between the trimmed V and J ends, which lost 0 bases and 4 bases, there was a span of 14 bases. The CDR3 runs to 17 residues. In DNA, the CDR3 is TGCGCCAGCAGCTTGGAAGCCCAGCAGGGTTATAATTCACCCCTCCACTTT. Its translation is CASSLEAQQGYNSPLHF.

In its sample, this clonotype was seen many times. This chain links TRBV2 with TRBJ1-3; D might be TRBD1 (5 bases). The CDR3 covers 12 residues. V was cut by 6 bases and J by 8 bases, with 11 bases left in between. Germline lookup yields CDR1 SNHLY and CDR2 FYNNEI. This chain's CDR3 is CASSLEGDTIYF. Here the CDR3 DNA reads TGTGCCAGCAGCTTGGAAGGGGACACCATATATTTT.

This clonotype came up a few times. This sequence joins TRBV4-1 and TRBJ1-2, with a weak D call TRBD1 (5 bases). Germline V gene lookup returns CDR1 MGHRA and CDR2 YSYEKL. Trimming took 2 bases from V and 2 from J, leaving 12 bases between them. This CDR3 contains 15 residues. This CDR3 reads CASSQPRQGNYGYTF. The CDR3, as DNA: TGCGCCAGCAGCCAACCAAGGCAGGGAAACTATGGCTACACCTTC.

A few counts support this clonotype. The chain combines TRBV27 with TRBJ2-1; TRBD1 aligns across 7 bases. Germline V gene sequence: CDR1 MNHEY, CDR2 SMNVEV (reference sequence). This CDR3 has 14 residues. V was clipped by 3 bases and J by 5 bases; unmatched bases: 4. CDR3 in amino acids: CASSFSTGNNEQFF. The CDR3 nucleotides read TGTGCCAGCAGTTTTTCGACAGGGAACAATGAGCAGTTCTTC.

Ten or more counts support this clonotype. The chain employs TRBV30 and TRBJ2-1; D is undetermined. Germline CDR1 is GTSNPN and CDR2 is SVGIG (reference sequence). The V and J ends lost 0 bases and 9 bases respectively, with 24 bases between them. The CDR3 has 17 residues. This chain's CDR3 is CAWSVSPGLGLGTEQFF. The CDR3 nucleotides read TGTGCCTGGAGTGTTTCCCCGGGTCTTGGGTTGGGAACTGAGCAGTTCTTC.

The chain uses TRBV20-1 and TRBJ1-6, with TRBD1 matching 8 bases. Germline V CDR1 and CDR2: DFQATT, SNEGSKA (reference sequence). V shed 0 bases, J shed 0 bases, and the junction held 7 bases outside the gene matches. The CDR3 extends over 18 amino acids. The CDR3 reads CSARDFRTGSSYNSPLHF. The CDR3 nucleotides are TGCAGTGCTAGAGATTTTAGGACAGGGAGCTCCTATAATTCACCCCTCCACTTT.

This clonotype occurred many times. The chain couples TRBV6-5 to TRBJ2-1, with 14 positions matching TRBD2. The ends lost 2 bases at V and 5 bases at J; junction bases unmatched: 8. The CDR3 contains 18 residues. Germline values: CDR1 MNHEY, CDR2 SVGAGI. CDR3 protein: CASSYLGTSGGSDNEQFF. The CDR3 DNA reads as TGTGCCAGCAGTTACCTAGGGACTAGCGGGGGCTCAGACAATGAGCAGTTCTTC.

This chain links TRBV6-2 or TRBV6-3 with TRBJ2-4, with a possible D match to TRBD1 (7 bases). The CDR3 runs to 16 residues. Trimming stripped 6 bases from V and 3 bases from J, with 18 bases between. CDR1 is MNHEY, CDR2 SVGEGT, per germline. DNA for the CDR3: TGTGCCAGCAGACCCGACAGGGTGGGGGGCAAAAACATTCAGTACTTC. Encoded protein: CASRPDRVGGKNIQYF.

This clonotype was picked up a small number of times. The chain combines TRBV3-1 with TRBJ1-2; D not resolved. This CDR3 is built from 13 residues. Germline lookup yields CDR1 LGHDT and CDR2 YNNKEL (reference sequence). V lost 1 base and J lost 8, with 11 bases in between. In nucleotides, the CDR3 is TGTGCCAGCAGCCAAGGTCCCGGGAAGGGCTACACCTTC. Translating gives CASSQGPGKGYTF.

This clonotype was seen only once. A much larger clone differs by one base, so this may be a read error. The chain combines TRBV7-9 with TRBJ2-7; a weak D match, TRBD1 (7 bases). The CDR3 is made up of 11 amino acids. Germline V gives CDR1 SEHNR, CDR2 FQNEAQ (reference sequence). The CDR3 is CASGQGGELYF. The DNA for the CDR3 is TGTGCCAGCGGCCAGGGGGGCGAGCTGTACTTC.

This clonotype occurred many times. This sequence joins TRBV3-1 and TRBJ2-1; TRBD2 agrees at 14 bases. CDR1 and CDR2 from the germline V gene are LGHDT and YNNKEL (reference sequence). CDR3 length: 15 amino acids. V lost 4 bases and J lost 10; bases outside the gene matches: 6. This CDR3 is CASSLTSGGAREQFF. CDR3 DNA: TGTGCCAGCAGCCTGACTAGCGGGGGGGCAAGGGAGCAGTTCTTC.

The chain combines TRBV6-1 with TRBJ2-5; TRBD2 might be the D (7 bases). This CDR3 comprises 16 residues. The ends were cut back, 8 bases at V and 0 bases at J, with 19 bases in the middle. The germline gives CDR1 MNHNS, CDR2 SASEGT. The CDR3 protein is CASETWGGAHQETQYF. The CDR3 DNA follows: TGTGCCAGCGAAACGTGGGGGGGGGCCCACCAAGAGACCCAGTACTTC.

This clonotype was observed many times. V is TRBV20-1 and J is TRBJ2-7; D remains unclear. Germline V gene data show CDR1 as DFQATT and CDR2 as SNEGSKA (reference sequence). CDR3 length: 10 amino acids. Trimming stripped 3 bases from V and 6 bases from J, with 6 bases between. The CDR3 loop is CSARDLEQYF. For the CDR3, the DNA is TGCAGTGCTAGGGATCTCGAGCAGTACTTC.

The V call is TRBV19, the J call TRBJ2-1; 9 positions agree with TRBD1. Trimming at V came to 5 bases and at J to 0 bases, leaving 5 bases not matched to a gene. Germline CDR1 LNHDA, CDR2 SQIVND (reference sequence). The length of the CDR3 is 16 residues. Here the CDR3 reads CASSLGQGSSYNEQFF. The DNA for the CDR3 is TGTGCCAGTAGTTTAGGACAGGGGAGCTCCTACAATGAGCAGTTCTTC.

This clonotype was counted at least ten times. The chain combines TRBV9 with TRBJ1-5; D may be TRBD1 (5 bases). The V end lost 2 bases, the J end lost 2 bases, and 11 bases lay between the germline ends. Germline V gene sequence: CDR1 SGDLS, CDR2 YYNGEE. The CDR3 sequence is 15 residues long. The CDR3 spells CASSVGGGGNQPQHF. In DNA, the CDR3 is TGTGCCAGCAGCGTGGGGGGGGGGGGCAATCAGCCCCAGCATTTT.

The sample holds a few counts of this clonotype. The chain is built from TRBV6-1 and TRBJ2-7, with D possibly being TRBD2 (5 bases). Germline V gene data show CDR1 as MNHNS and CDR2 as SASEGT. Trimming left V 1 base short and J 2 bases short, with 12 bases between. The CDR3 extends over 15 amino acids. The CDR3, as DNA: TGTGCCAGCAGTGAAGGAGGGAACTTCCCCTACGAGCAGTACTTC. It codes for CASSEGGNFPYEQYF.

This clonotype has ten or more counts. This chain connects TRBV27 to TRBJ2-5; D remains unclear. Germline CDR1 MNHEY, CDR2 SMNVEV (reference sequence). Trimming pared 4 bases from V and 4 bases from J, leaving 10 bases between. The CDR3 is made up of 13 amino acids. The CDR3 sequence: CASSSASPETQYF. CDR3 DNA sequence: TGTGCCAGCAGTTCCGCCTCTCCAGAGACCCAGTACTTC.